These 18 T cell receptor beta chains share one sample of origin, sequenced in a study of cytomegalovirus exposure and HLA in healthy donors. PCR involved 60 Vbeta and 13 Jbeta primers. The method was immunoSEQ multiplex PCR; TCRdb's version includes in-frame clones alone and lacks a portion of them. The sample lists 150,000 or so clones, about 74% occurring once. Sequences were obtained from PBMCs. These receptors came from a male donor in good health and CMV-seronegative.

The chain recombines TRBV6-1 with TRBJ2-1; weak D call: TRBD1 (5 bases). CDR3 length equals 15 residues. Looked up from germline, CDR1 is MNHNS and CDR2 is SASEGT. V was clipped by 2 bases and J by 5 bases, with 13 bases between them. The CDR3: CASSENRQPNNEQFF. The CDR3 nucleotides read TGTGCCAGCAGTGAAAACAGACAGCCTAACAATGAGCAGTTCTTC.

The chain is built from TRBV15 and TRBJ2-7, with 14 bases matching TRBD2. The junction had 1 base not matched to a gene; V was cut back by 6 bases and J by 0 bases. The CDR3 is 15 amino acids. Per the germline V gene, CDR1 is LNHNV and CDR2 is YYDKDF (reference sequence). In DNA, the CDR3 is TGTGCCACCAGAGGGACTAGCGGGAGCTCCTACGAGCAGTACTTC. Translation: CATRGTSGSSYEQYF.

This sequence joins TRBV5-6 and TRBJ2-3, with 11 nucleotides matching TRBD2. Trimming cost V 5 bases and J 2 bases; bases outside gene matches: 7. In germline, CDR1 is SGHDT, CDR2 YYEEEE. This CDR3 spans 16 amino acids. The CDR3 sequence: CASRYSSGGTTDTQYF. CDR3 nucleotide sequence: TGTGCCAGCAGATACTCTAGCGGGGGGACCACAGATACGCAGTATTTT.

This clone occurred once. CDR3 region: CASSREDRNNEKLFF. The CDR3 DNA is TGTGCCAGCTCACGCGAGGACAGAAATAATGAAAAACTGTTTTTT. The chain joins TRBV18 to TRBJ1-4; TRBD1 might be the D (6 bases). The CDR3 runs 15 residues. Per the germline V gene, CDR1 is KGHSH and CDR2 is LQKENI. V lost 4 bases and J 4 bases, leaving 13 bases between the germline ends.

V and J are TRBV14 and TRBJ2-1, with D possibly matching TRBD2 (5 bases). Germline V lookup: CDR1 SGHDN, CDR2 FVKESK. Trimming pared 1 base from V and 16 bases from J, leaving 17 bases between. This CDR3 comprises 13 residues. CDR3 loop: CASSQGGQAGSFF. The CDR3 nucleotides read TGTGCCAGCAGCCAAGGGGGTCAGGCGGGCAGCTTCTTC. The whole variable domain, remainder taken from reference TRBV14 and TRBJ2-1, is EAGVTQFPSHSVIEKGQTVTLRCDPISGHDNLYWYRRVMGKEIKFLLHFVKESKQDESGMPNNRFLAERTGGTYSTLKVQPAELEDSGVYFCASSQGGQAGSFFGPGTRLTVL.

This clone was seen a handful of times. This chain joins TRBV28 and TRBJ2-7; TRBD2 aligns across 7 bases. CDR3 length: 14 residues. Germline V gene sequence: CDR1 MDHEN, CDR2 SYDVKM. V was pared by 3 bases and J by 1 base, with 3 bases of the junction left unmatched. CDR3 in DNA: TGTGCCAGCAGTTTGCTAGCGGAGTCCTACGAGCAGTACTTC. As protein: CASSLLAESYEQYF.

The chain links TRBV6-5 to TRBJ1-2, with D unresolved. V was pared by 2 bases and J by 7 bases, with 5 bases between. The CDR3 runs 11 residues. Per the germline V gene, CDR1 is MNHEY and CDR2 is SVGAGI. CDR3 sequence (DNA): TGTGCCAGCAGTTACGTCGGTGGCTACACCTTC. Its protein product is CASSYVGGYTF.

Written as DNA, the CDR3 is TGTGCCAGCAGCTCCTCGGGATTTGGCGAGCAGTACTTC. The encoded protein is CASSSSGFGEQYF. The rearrangement links TRBV28 to TRBJ2-7; tentative D call: TRBD2 (5 bases). CDR1 and CDR2 (germline): MDHEN, SYDVKM. V lost 6 bases and J lost 6, with 15 bases in between. The CDR3 runs 13 residues.

This CDR3 reads CASSYAGAAITGELFF. Here the CDR3 DNA reads TGTGCCAGCAGTTATGCGGGGGCCGCCATCACCGGGGAGCTGTTTTTT. The chain joins TRBV6-5 to TRBJ2-2; D might be TRBD2 (7 bases). Germline loops: CDR1 MNHEY, CDR2 SVGAGI. The germline V and J ends were trimmed by 3 bases and 4 bases, with 15 bases remaining between them. This CDR3 spans 16 amino acids.

The chain uses TRBV28 and TRBJ2-2; D possibly corresponds to TRBD1 (5 bases). There are 15 residues in the CDR3. Germline CDR1 MDHEN, CDR2 SYDVKM. The V gene lost 8 bases and the J gene lost 3 bases, with 16 bases spanning the gap. Written as DNA, the CDR3 is TGTGCCAGCGGGCATCGGACAAGGGACACCGGGGAGCTGTTTTTT. Its translation is CASGHRTRDTGELFF.

This rearrangement joins TRBV28 to TRBJ2-5, with 8 bases lining up with TRBD1. The J call is doubtful: the DNA matches TRBJ2-7 better. Germline-derived CDR1 and CDR2 are MDHEN and SYDVKM. CDR3 length: 13 residues. The CDR3 DNA reads as TGTGCCACCCGAGACAGGGGAGGCTACGAGCAGTACTTC. Translation gives CATRDRGGYEQYF.

The genes are TRBV7-2 and TRBJ2-7; no firm D call. The V gene lost 4 bases and the J gene lost 4 bases, with 14 bases spanning the gap. The CDR3 contains 14 residues. Germline-derived CDR1 and CDR2 are SGHTA and FQGNSA. This chain's CDR3 is CASSSNRRKYEQYF. CDR3 nucleotides: TGTGCCAGCAGCTCTAATAGGCGGAAGTACGAGCAGTACTTC.

The chain employs TRBV7-6 and TRBJ2-3, with D tentatively TRBD2 (6 bases). V lost 5 bases to trimming and J lost 1 base, with 16 bases between them. Per the germline V gene, CDR1 is SGHVS and CDR2 is FNYEAQ. The CDR3 totals 16 residues. CDR3 sequence: CASSTGLGGGTDTQYF. In nucleotides, the CDR3 is TGTGCCAGCAGCACAGGTTTGGGAGGCGGCACAGATACGCAGTATTTT.

This chain links TRBV4-3 with TRBJ1-1; maybe TRBD1 (6 bases). The CDR3 length is 15 residues. The ends were cut back, 0 bases at V and 3 bases at J, with 11 bases in the middle. Germline CDR1 is LGHNA and CDR2 is YSLEER. The CDR3 protein is CASSQEGGGDTEAFF. The DNA of the CDR3 is TGCGCCAGCAGCCAAGAAGGGGGTGGGGACACTGAAGCTTTCTTT.

The V and J genes are TRBV6-1 and TRBJ2-5; D ambiguous. The V end was cut by 3 bases, the J end by 2 bases, with 10 bases between. Germline-derived CDR1 and CDR2 are MNHNS and SASEGT. The CDR3 runs 14 residues. In DNA, the CDR3 is TGTGCCAGCAGTGAGTTCAGGTCTCAAGAGACCCAGTACTTC. Translating it yields CASSEFRSQETQYF.

The chain is built from TRBV13 and TRBJ2-7; 8 bases are shared with TRBD1. Germline V lookup: CDR1 PRHDT, CDR2 FYEKMQ (reference sequence). J lost 0 bases, V lost 2 bases, and 3 bases had no gene match. This CDR3 comprises 15 residues. The CDR3 DNA sequence: TGTGCCAGCAGCTTATTACAGGGGGACTCCTACGAGCAGTACTTC. Amino acids: CASSLLQGDSYEQYF. Full variable domain (missing parts from reference TRBV13 and TRBJ2-7): AAGVIQSPRHLIKEKRETATLKCYPIPRHDTVYWYQQGPGQDPQFLISFYEKMQSDKGSIPDRFSAQQFSDYHSELNMSSLELGDSALYFCASSLLQGDSYEQYFGPGTRLTVT.

As DNA, the CDR3 is TGTGCCAGCAGCTTAGATGGGGATAGCGGGGGTTATACGCAGTATTTT. Protein sequence: CASSLDGDSGGYTQYF. V usage is TRBV7-2 and J usage is TRBJ2-3; 9 bases are a match to TRBD2. This CDR3 comprises 16 residues. J gave up 7 bases and V 1 base, and 9 bases lay outside the gene matches. Per germline, CDR1 SGHTA and CDR2 FQGNSA.

Note on this clone: Different DNA sequences within this sample yield the same CDR3. This chain links TRBV28 with TRBJ2-1, with TRBD2 matching over 7 bases. The CDR3 is 17 amino acids. Trimming cost V 3 bases and J 0 bases; bases outside gene matches: 8. Per the germline V gene, CDR1 is MDHEN and CDR2 is SYDVKM. The CDR3 DNA reads TGTGCCAGCAGTTTTGGGGGGGAAGGGAGCTCCTACAATGAGCAGTTCTTC. Translating gives CASSFGGEGSSYNEQFF. Together with reference TRBV28 and TRBJ2-1, the CDR3 gives the full variable domain: DVKVTQSSRYLVKRTGEKVFLECVQDMDHENMFWYRQDPGLGLRLIYFSYDVKMKEKGDIPEGYSVSREKKERFSLILESASTNQTSMYLCASSFGGEGSSYNEQFFGPGTRLTVL.